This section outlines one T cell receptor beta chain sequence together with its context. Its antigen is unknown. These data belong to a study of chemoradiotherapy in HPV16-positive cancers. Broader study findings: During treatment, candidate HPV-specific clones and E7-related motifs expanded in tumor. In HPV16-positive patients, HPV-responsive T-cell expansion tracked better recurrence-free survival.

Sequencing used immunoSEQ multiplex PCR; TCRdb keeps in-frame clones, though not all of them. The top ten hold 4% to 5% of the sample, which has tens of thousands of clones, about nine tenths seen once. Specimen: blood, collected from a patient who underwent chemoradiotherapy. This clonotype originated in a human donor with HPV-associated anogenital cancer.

DNA for the CDR3: TGTGCCAGCAGCAAATCGAGGGTTCTAGCGGGACAGTACAATGAGCAGTTCTTC. This codes for CASSKSRVLAGQYNEQFF. The chain employs TRBV21-1 and TRBJ2-1; TRBD2, the table's D call, lacks a check against the DNA. TRBV21-1 is assigned pseudogene status. CDR3 length equals 18 residues.